This T cell receptor beta chain derives from a study of T cells in women clearing cervical HPV infection. A note on this clone: The CDR3 goes on 3 residues after the read ends, and that part is filled in from the germline J gene.

Average input was approximately 1,200 ng genomic DNA for immunoSEQ TCR beta CDR3 amplification. Clones were read by immunoSEQ multiplex PCR, and TCRdb kept only the in-frame ones, dropping some. The sample's table shows approximately 35,000 clones. V lost 4 bases and J lost 0; bases outside the gene matches: 14. The CDR3 runs to 18 residues. Germline V gene data show CDR1 as SGHRS and CDR2 as YFSETQ. The sample was blood buffy coat. The chain links TRBV5-1 to TRBJ1-1, with 8 bases identical to TRBD1. The source of this sequence is a woman between 18 and 70 years old with a cervical HPV16 infection that either progressed to CIN3+ or cleared (not recorded which). CDR3 bases read: TGCGCCAGCAGCGATTCGGACAGGGAGAGGCACATGAACACTGAA. Protein sequence: CASSDSDRERHMNTE. In full, the CDR3 reads CASSDSDRERHMNTEAFF.